This entry is about one T cell receptor (beta chain). Its matching antigen is unknown. The sample is drawn from a study of cytotoxic CD8 clonotypes in ibrutinib-treated CLL. Generated by immunoSEQ multiplex PCR, the TCRdb table keeps only in-frame clones and is missing some. Among approximately 130,000 clones, 84% were seen once, and the ten largest hold 3% to 4%. Study-level findings and limits: Clonality, elevated at ibrutinib response, dropped back toward baseline at progression.

The CDR3 extends over 12 amino acids. Trimming removed 4 bases at V and 5 bases at J, with 8 bases between. Germline V lookup: CDR1 SQVTM, CDR2 ANQGSEA. The sequence was obtained from a human donor with chronic lymphocytic leukemia. V usage is TRBV29-1 and J usage is TRBJ1-4; maybe TRBD1 (5 bases). This sample comprised PBMCs, obtained after 24 months of ibrutinib treatment. CDR3 sequence: CSVVRENEKLFF. DNA for the CDR3: TGCAGCGTTGTCAGGGAAAATGAAAAACTGTTTTTT. The full variable domain, rest sourced from reference TRBV29-1 and TRBJ1-4, is SAVISQKPSRDICQRGTSLTIQCQVDSQVTMMFWYRQQPGQSLTLIATANQGSEATYESGFVIDKFPISRPNLTFSTLTVSNMSPEDSSIYLCSVVRENEKLFFGSGTQLSVL.